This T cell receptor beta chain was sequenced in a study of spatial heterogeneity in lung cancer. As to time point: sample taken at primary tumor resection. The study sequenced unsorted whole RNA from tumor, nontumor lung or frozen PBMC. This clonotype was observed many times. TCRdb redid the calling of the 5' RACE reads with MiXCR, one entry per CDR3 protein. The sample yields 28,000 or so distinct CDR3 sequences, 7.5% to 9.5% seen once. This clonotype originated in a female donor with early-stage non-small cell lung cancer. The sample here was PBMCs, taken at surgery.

Here the CDR3 DNA reads TGTGCCAGCACCTCGAGACAGACGAACACCGGGGAGCTGTTTTTT. Translation gives CASTSRQTNTGELFF. The chain is built from TRBV7-8 and TRBJ2-2, with D perhaps TRBD1 (5 bases). The CDR3 contains 15 residues. Between the trimmed V and J ends, which lost 7 bases and 0 bases, there was a span of 12 bases. The V gene's germline CDR1 is SGHVS and CDR2 FQNEAQ.